What follows are 19 T cell receptor beta chains derived from one specimen sequenced in a study of OX40 agonist ivuxolimab in advanced cancers. Assay: immunoSEQ multiplex PCR; the TCRdb copy retains only in-frame clones and omits some. The data show approximately 110,000 clones, under 95% seen once. The specimen was CD4+ or CD8+ T cells sorted from blood, collected in a trial of the OX40 agonist ivuxolimab. The receptors were sampled from an adult with an advanced solid tumor such as melanoma, head and neck, liver or kidney cancer.

The chain employs TRBV11-2 and TRBJ2-7; 7 bases line up with TRBD2. The CDR3 is 19 residues long. CDR1 is SGHAT and CDR2 is FQNNGV in the germline V gene. Trimming cost V 3 bases and J 7 bases; bases outside gene matches: 24. The CDR3 reads CASSLGHSGAGGSRWEQYF. The CDR3 nucleotides are TGTGCCAGCAGCTTGGGGCACTCGGGCGCGGGCGGGAGTCGGTGGGAGCAGTACTTC. The full variable domain, in which reference TRBV11-2 and TRBJ2-7 provide the parts outside the CDR3, is EAGVAQSPRYKIIEKRQSVAFWCNPISGHATLYWYQQILGQGPKLLIQFQNNGVVDDSQLPKDRFSAERLKGVDSTLKIQPAKLEDSAVYLCASSLGHSGAGGSRWEQYFGPGTRLTVT.

This clone has just a few counts. The CDR3 carries no conserved terminal phenylalanine or tryptophan, so it likely arises from a read error. It is unclear where the CDR3 begins or ends on the DNA, so no DNA is shown, and the CDR3 is as TCRdb lists it. The chain links TRBV28 to TRBJ1-2. The germline gives CDR1 MDHEN, CDR2 SYDVKM. Ends included, the CDR3 has 9 residues. CDR3 sequence reads: CASSNRPVY.

The chain uses TRBV30 and TRBJ2-2, with D maybe TRBD2 (6 bases). CDR3 length: 14 residues. The V and J ends lost 3 bases and 2 bases respectively, with 10 bases between them. Looked up from germline, CDR1 is GTSNPN and CDR2 is SVGIG (reference sequence). The CDR3 bases are TGTGCCTGGAGGGGGGGAGTTAACACCGGGGAGCTGTTTTTT. It is translated as CAWRGGVNTGELFF.

This sequence joins TRBV7-9 and TRBJ1-2, with 7 bases lining up with TRBD1. Germline values: CDR1 SEHNR, CDR2 FQNEAQ (reference sequence). V was pared by 5 bases and J by 7 bases, with 7 bases of the junction left unmatched. This CDR3 has 13 residues. The CDR3 protein is CASSPGQAGGYTF. In nucleotides, the CDR3 is TGTGCCAGCAGCCCAGGACAGGCTGGTGGCTACACCTTC.

V and J are TRBV28 and TRBJ1-4; the D gene is possibly TRBD1 (6 bases). V lost 3 bases, J lost 7 bases, and 15 bases lay in between. The CDR3 is 15 residues long. Germline V gene sequence: CDR1 MDHEN, CDR2 SYDVKM. The CDR3 region is CASSLPNRVGEKLFF. Written as DNA, the CDR3 is TGTGCCAGCAGTTTGCCGAACAGGGTCGGTGAAAAACTGTTTTTT.

This chain joins TRBV7-3 and TRBJ2-3, with D possibly TRBD2 on 6 matching bases. Trimming pared 2 bases from V and 8 bases from J, leaving 17 bases between. Germline V lookup: CDR1 SGHTA, CDR2 FQGTGA. This CDR3 spans 15 amino acids. The CDR3 DNA is TGTGCCAGCAGCTTAGCGGGCGGGGAGGAGGCTACGCAGTATTTT. It yields the protein CASSLAGGEEATQYF. Looking up the rest from reference TRBV7-3 and TRBJ2-3 gives the full variable domain: GAGVSQTPSNKVTEKGKYVELRCDPISGHTALYWYRQSLGQGPEFLIYFQGTGAADDSGLPNDRFFAVRPEGSVSTLKIQRTERGDSAVYLCASSLAGGEEATQYFGPGTRLTVL.

The sample holds one count of this clone. J is TRBJ1-2 and V is TRBV11-3, with D perhaps matching TRBD1 (5 bases). The CDR3 contains 15 residues. With 0 bases removed from V and 2 bases from J, the gap between germline ends came to 10 bases. Germline loops: CDR1 SGHNT, CDR2 YENEEA. The CDR3, as DNA: TGTGCCAGCAGCTTAGATCGGACACCGAACTATGGCTACACCTTC. This encodes CASSLDRTPNYGYTF.

This clone was picked up one time. V is TRBV18 and J is TRBJ2-3; 10 positions agree with TRBD2. This CDR3 region has 16 residues. CDR1 and CDR2 (germline): KGHSH, LQKENI. V trimming: 5 bases; J trimming: 0 bases; junction bases outside the gene matches: 5. CDR3 bases: TGTGCCAGCTCATCGTGGACTAGCGGAAGCACAGATACGCAGTATTTT. Protein product: CASSSWTSGSTDTQYF.

The chain couples TRBV5-4 to TRBJ1-1; 7 bases are a match to TRBD1. Germline-derived CDR1 and CDR2 are SGHNT and YYREEE (reference sequence). The CDR3 consists of 16 residues. The trim removed 4 bases at V and 1 base at J, leaving 10 bases unmatched. The CDR3: CASSRRDSRPNTEAFF. The CDR3 region has the DNA TGTGCCAGCAGCCGCCGGGACAGCCGCCCGAACACTGAAGCTTTCTTT.

The chain has TRBV11-3 and TRBJ1-4; D perhaps matches TRBD1 (6 bases). Per the germline V gene, CDR1 is SGHNT and CDR2 is YENEEA. The CDR3 is made up of 16 amino acids. V lost 5 bases and J lost 5, with 18 bases in between. CDR3: CASSRNGGQKNEKLFF. For the CDR3, the DNA is TGTGCCAGCAGCCGGAATGGCGGACAGAAGAATGAAAAACTGTTTTTT.

The J gene is TRBJ1-1, the V gene TRBV15; D ambiguous. Germline CDR1 and CDR2: LNHNV and YYDKDF (reference sequence). This CDR3 has 11 amino acids. Trimming pared 5 bases from V and 3 bases from J, leaving 4 bases between. CDR3 nucleotides: TGTGCCACCAGCCTTGACACTGAAGCTTTCTTT. Amino acid sequence: CATSLDTEAFF. Based on the CDR3 plus reference TRBV15 and TRBJ1-1, the full variable domain is DAMVIQNPRYQVTQFGKPVTLSCSQTLNHNVMYWYQQKSSQAPKLLFHYYDKDFNNEADTPDNFQSRRPNTSFCFLDIRSPGLGDTAMYLCATSLDTEAFFGQGTRLTVV.

The V and J genes are TRBV7-3 and TRBJ2-2, with D perhaps TRBD1 (6 bases). Germline CDR1 reads SGHTA; CDR2 reads FQGTGA. V lost 2 bases to trimming and J lost 4 bases, with 8 bases between them. The CDR3 contains 14 residues. CDR3 DNA sequence: TGTGCCAGCAGCTTACGAGGGGGCACCGGGGAGCTGTTTTTT. As protein: CASSLRGGTGELFF.

Concerning this clone: The germline gene is not matched at one end of the junction; a read error may be the cause. The chain carries TRBV28 and TRBJ2-7, with D maybe TRBD1 (7 bases). Germline CDR1 MDHEN, CDR2 SYDVKM. The CDR3 contains 16 residues. CDR3 DNA: TGTACCAGCACTCGGCGGGACAGCCGACGCTCCTACGAGCAGTACTTC. Translation: CTSTRRDSRRSYEQYF.

This clone has a handful of counts. The V call is TRBV2, the J call TRBJ2-4; TRBD2 is a possible D gene (6 bases). The CDR3 is 18 amino acids. Germline values: CDR1 SNHLY, CDR2 FYNNEI. V shed 2 bases and J shed 0 bases, with 17 bases lying between them. Written as DNA, the CDR3 is TGTGCCAGCAGTGAACCTCCGGGACTTGCTATAGCCAAAAACATTCAGTACTTC. It yields the protein CASSEPPGLAIAKNIQYF.

The chain couples TRBV11-2 to TRBJ1-2; a weak D match, TRBD1 (6 bases). Deletions cut 0 bases from V and 0 bases from J, with 14 bases between. CDR3 size: 17 residues. Germline V gene data show CDR1 as SGHAT and CDR2 as FQNNGV. The CDR3 sequence is CASSLEPTGSANYGYTF. CDR3 bases: TGTGCCAGCAGCTTAGAACCGACAGGATCTGCTAACTATGGCTACACCTTC.

The V and J genes are TRBV25-1 and TRBJ1-3; D gene unclear. Germline assignment: CDR1 MGHDK and CDR2 SYGVNS. The CDR3 extends over 15 amino acids. V was clipped by 7 bases and J by 0 bases, with 13 bases between them. The CDR3 here is CASTQSLGSGNTIYF. The CDR3 DNA reads as TGTGCCAGCACTCAAAGTTTGGGCTCTGGAAACACCATATATTTT. The full variable domain, its missing parts supplied by reference TRBV25-1 and TRBJ1-3, is EADIYQTPRYLVIGTGKKITLECSQTMGHDKMYWYQQDPGMELHLIHYSYGVNSTEKGDLSSESTVSRIRTEHFPLTLESARPSHTSQYLCASTQSLGSGNTIYFGEGSWLTVV.

This chain links TRBV9 with TRBJ1-6; the match to TRBD1 covers 8 bases. CDR1 and CDR2 from the germline V gene are SGDLS and YYNGEE. V lost 0 bases, J lost 6 bases, and 2 bases stayed unmatched. The CDR3 consists of 15 residues. CDR3 in amino acids: CASSVGDRGNSPLHF. The CDR3 DNA sequence: TGTGCCAGCAGCGTAGGTGACAGGGGTAATTCACCCCTCCACTTT.

The chain joins TRBV5-4 to TRBJ2-7; perhaps TRBD2 as D (6 bases). The germline gives CDR1 SGHNT, CDR2 YYREEE (reference sequence). With 5 bases removed from V and 0 bases from J, the gap between germline ends came to 6 bases. The CDR3 spans 12 residues. The CDR3 here is CASSSGSYEQYF. CDR3 coding DNA: TGTGCCAGCAGTAGCGGCTCCTACGAGCAGTACTTC.

The rearrangement joins TRBV7-9 to TRBJ1-3; 7 bases fit TRBD1. The CDR3 is 19 residues long. In germline, CDR1 is SEHNR, CDR2 FQNEAQ (reference sequence). V was pared by 4 bases and J by 1 base, with 16 bases of the junction left unmatched. The CDR3 loop is CASSSGTGEQGTSGNTIYF. CDR3 coding DNA: TGTGCCAGCAGCTCAGGGACGGGGGAACAGGGGACTTCTGGAAACACCATATATTTT.